The 24 T cell receptor beta chains in this list originate from one sample, sequenced in a study of shared clonotypes between healthy human individuals. Sequenced by immunoSEQ multiplex PCR; TCRdb stores in-frame clones only, minus some. The profile shows 450,000 to 500,000 clones, 60% to 80% of them singletons. Sequencing was performed on PBMCs. The receptors come from a woman between 40 and 50 years old in good health. Some clones in this sample may be carry-over from other donors' samples.

As regards this clone: The identical CDR3 is also encoded by other nucleotide sequences in the sample. The V gene is TRBV7-2, the J gene TRBJ2-2, with 9 bases aligning to TRBD1. The CDR3 contains 15 residues. Trimming took 5 bases from V and 1 from J; bases not matched to a gene: 2. Looked up from germline, CDR1 is SGHTA and CDR2 is FQGNSA. The CDR3 DNA reads as TGTGCCAGCAGCCTGGACAGGGGGAACACCGGGGAGCTGTTTTTT. It specifies CASSLDRGNTGELFF.

The chain links TRBV25-1 to TRBJ1-3; D is ambiguous. Between the trimmed V and J ends, which lost 6 bases and 4 bases, there was a span of 7 bases. This CDR3 has 12 residues. Germline CDR1 and CDR2: MGHDK and SYGVNS. The CDR3 reads CASRSGGNTIYF. The CDR3, as DNA: TGTGCCAGCAGGTCGGGGGGAAACACCATATATTTT.

The rearrangement uses TRBV25-1 and TRBJ1-1, with D perhaps matching TRBD1 (6 bases). V lost 1 base, J lost 12 bases, and 12 bases lay in between. This CDR3 comprises 12 residues. Per the germline V gene, CDR1 is MGHDK and CDR2 is SYGVNS. CDR3 in amino acids: CASSESQGRTFF. CDR3 sequence (DNA): TGTGCCAGCAGTGAATCCCAGGGGAGAACTTTCTTT.

The rearrangement uses TRBV9 and TRBJ2-2; TRBD2 is a possible D gene (6 bases). Germline V lookup: CDR1 SGDLS, CDR2 YYNGEE. CDR3 length: 15 amino acids. V was cut by 4 bases and J by 7 bases, with 17 bases left in between. The CDR3 reads CASSPRGGTGGELFF. As DNA, the CDR3 is TGTGCCAGCAGCCCCCGGGGCGGGACGGGCGGGGAGCTGTTTTTT.

The chain carries TRBV2 and TRBJ2-2; a weak D match, TRBD2 (5 bases). From germline, CDR1 is SNHLY and CDR2 FYNNEI. V lost 7 bases, J lost 2 bases, and 14 bases lay in between. There are 15 residues in the CDR3. CDR3 protein: CASTDRTFNTGELFF. DNA for the CDR3: TGTGCCAGCACCGACCGGACTTTCAACACCGGGGAGCTGTTTTTT. Based on the CDR3 plus reference TRBV2 and TRBJ2-2, the full variable domain is EPEVTQTPSHQVTQMGQEVILRCVPISNHLYFYWYRQILGQKVEFLVSFYNNEISEKSEIFDDQFSVERPDGSNFTLKIRSTKLEDSAMYFCASTDRTFNTGELFFGEGSRLTVL.

V usage is TRBV5-1 and J usage is TRBJ1-1, with D possibly matching TRBD1 (6 bases). Germline loops: CDR1 SGHRS, CDR2 YFSETQ. The CDR3 is 13 amino acids. Trimming removed 4 bases from V and 7 bases from J, with 14 bases in between. Here the CDR3 reads CASSPRGGNEAFF. The CDR3 DNA is TGCGCCAGCAGCCCGAGGGGGGGCAATGAAGCTTTCTTT.

V gene TRBV10-1 combines with J gene TRBJ1-1; D might be TRBD1 (5 bases). CDR3 length: 13 amino acids. Trimming took off 6 bases at V and 0 bases at J, with 8 bases between the two ends. The germline V gene encodes CDR1 WNHNN and CDR2 SYGVQD (reference sequence). The CDR3 loop reads CASSKGVNTEAFF. The CDR3 DNA is TGCGCCAGCAGCAAAGGGGTGAACACTGAAGCTTTCTTT.

This chain uses TRBV19 with TRBJ1-2, with 10 bases identical to TRBD1. The CDR3 is made up of 15 amino acids. Germline trimming cut 7 bases from V and 4 bases from J; bases unmatched to any gene: 9. CDR1 LNHDA and CDR2 SQIVND come from the germline V gene (reference sequence). This CDR3 reads CASNRPGQGSYGYTF. DNA of the CDR3: TGTGCCAGTAATAGACCGGGACAGGGGAGCTATGGCTACACCTTC.

The chain links TRBV7-2 to TRBJ2-5; TRBD2 is a possible D gene (5 bases). TRBJ2-7 explains the end of the DNA better; the J call may be wrong. The CDR3 contains 15 residues. CDR1 and CDR2 (germline): SGHTA, FQGNSA. The chain's CDR3 is CASSRLGGSNYEQYF. For the CDR3, the DNA is TGTGCCAGCAGCCGACTCGGTGGGAGTAACTACGAGCAGTACTTC.

This clone was seen only a few times. This rearrangement joins TRBV4-2 to TRBJ2-5, with D possibly called TRBD1 or TRBD2 (5 bases each). Judging by the DNA end, TRBJ2-7 fits better; the J call may be wrong. The CDR3 length is 15 residues. CDR1 LGHNA and CDR2 YNFKEQ come from the germline V gene. The CDR3 protein is CASSQTGTSVHEQYF. CDR3 sequence (DNA): TGTGCCAGCAGCCAGACCGGGACCTCCGTCCACGAGCAGTACTTC.

V gene TRBV7-9 combines with J gene TRBJ2-1, with 7 bases aligning to TRBD2. V shed 4 bases and J 4 bases; nucleotides not matched to a gene: 7. CDR3 size: 15 residues. Per germline, CDR1 SEHNR and CDR2 FQNEAQ (reference sequence). The CDR3 nucleotides read TGTGCCAGCAGCTCAAGCGGGAACAATTACAATGAGCAGTTCTTC. Translating it yields CASSSSGNNYNEQFF.

This chain connects TRBV20-1 to TRBJ2-1; the D gene is possibly TRBD2 (5 bases). The V and J ends lost 5 bases and 12 bases respectively, with 14 bases between them. CDR3 length equals 11 residues. Germline V gene data show CDR1 as DFQATT and CDR2 as SNEGSKA (reference sequence). The CDR3 is CSAEASRGQFF. The CDR3 bases are TGCAGTGCTGAAGCTTCCCGGGGGCAGTTCTTC.

This clone has just a few counts. The chain uses TRBV14 and TRBJ2-7, with 10 bases matching TRBD1. The CDR3 runs to 18 residues. The V gene's germline CDR1 is SGHDN and CDR2 FVKESK. Trimming at V came to 1 base and at J to 2 bases, leaving 11 bases not matched to a gene. CDR3 amino acids: CASSQGLMGTGEPYEQYF. CDR3 bases: TGTGCCAGCAGCCAAGGCCTTATGGGGACAGGGGAGCCCTACGAGCAGTACTTC.

The CDR3: CASNGGQFNQPQHF. As DNA, the CDR3 is TGTGCCAGCAACGGAGGACAGTTCAATCAGCCCCAGCATTTT. The rearrangement joins TRBV9 to TRBJ1-5, with TRBD1 as a possible D gene (6 bases). V lost 6 bases, J lost 3 bases, and 13 bases lay in between. The CDR3 covers 14 residues. Germline V gives CDR1 SGDLS, CDR2 YYNGEE.

The J gene is TRBJ2-3, the V gene TRBV6-4; possibly TRBD2 for D (6 bases). Germline loops: CDR1 MRHNA, CDR2 SNTAGT. The ends were cut back, 2 bases at V and 0 bases at J, with 12 bases in the middle. This CDR3 region has 16 residues. Written as DNA, the CDR3 is TGTGCCAGCAGTGACACGGCGGGGAGTAGCACAGATACGCAGTATTTT. This gives the protein CASSDTAGSSTDTQYF.

This clone occurred once. As DNA, the CDR3 is TGTGCCAGCTCACCACAACAGGGGAGATGGTACGAGCAGTACTTC. It encodes CASSPQQGRWYEQYF. This chain uses TRBV18 with TRBJ2-7; 7 bases line up with TRBD1. This CDR3 region has 15 residues. The junction had 7 bases not matched to a gene; V was cut back by 1 base and J by 4 bases. Germline CDR1 is KGHSH and CDR2 is LQKENI.

The V and J genes are TRBV5-4 and TRBJ2-3; TRBD2 aligns across 11 bases. The CDR3 is 15 residues long. Germline loops: CDR1 SGHNT, CDR2 YYREEE (reference sequence). V was clipped by 3 bases and J by 7 bases; unmatched bases: 7. The CDR3 nucleotides read TGTGCCAGCAGCTCAACTAGCGGGAGTGTAAATACGCAGTATTTT. This codes for CASSSTSGSVNTQYF.

The chain combines TRBV6-1 with TRBJ2-7; possibly TRBD1 for D (6 bases). V was cut by 4 bases and J by 12 bases, with 16 bases left in between. In germline, CDR1 is MNHNS, CDR2 SASEGT. CDR3 size: 12 residues. CDR3 sequence (DNA): TGTGCCAGCAGTGCAAACCGGGACATCGGGTACTTC. It yields the protein CASSANRDIGYF.

The chain links TRBV10-3 to TRBJ2-3, with 10 bases identical to TRBD1. Germline values: CDR1 ENHRY, CDR2 SYGVKD. After removal of 3 bases from V and 2 bases from J, the junction contained 2 bases not matched to a gene. The CDR3 has 15 amino acids. For the CDR3, the DNA is TGTGCCATCAGTGACGACAGGGGGCACACAGATACGCAGTATTTT. Protein sequence: CAISDDRGHTDTQYF.

The chain recombines TRBV6-1 with TRBJ2-1; 10 bases agree with TRBD2. Germline CDR1 reads MNHNS; CDR2 reads SASEGT. This CDR3 comprises 15 residues. V lost 6 bases to trimming and J lost 5 bases; unmatched junction nucleotides: 7. The DNA for the CDR3 is TGTGCCAGCAGCCTCACTAGCGGGAAGAACAATGAGCAGTTCTTC. Its protein is CASSLTSGKNNEQFF.

A remark on this clone: A junction end diverges from the germline sequence, so it may reflect a read error. The V and J genes are TRBV18 and TRBJ2-5; the match to TRBD2 covers 11 bases. CDR1 is KGHSH, CDR2 LQKENI, per germline. CDR3 length: 15 amino acids. The CDR3 spells CAGSPKLAGVETQYF. CDR3 in DNA: TGTGCCGGCTCACCAAAACTAGCGGGAGTGGAGACCCAGTACTTC.

This clone has a single count. The rearrangement joins TRBV6-5 to TRBJ2-7, with D possibly being TRBD2 (7 bases). This CDR3 has 15 amino acids. V was pared by 2 bases and J by 11 bases, with 22 bases between. Germline loops: CDR1 MNHEY, CDR2 SVGAGI. CDR3 region: CASSYRGAGLTEEYF. The DNA for the CDR3 is TGTGCCAGCAGTTACCGGGGGGCCGGGTTGACAGAGGAGTACTTC.

The genes are TRBV18 and TRBJ2-7; possible D gene TRBD1, 5 bases. V dropped 3 bases and J dropped 6 bases, with 12 bases sitting between them. This CDR3 is 13 amino acids long. CDR1 is KGHSH, CDR2 LQKENI, per germline. The CDR3 spells CASSPRQSREQYF. The CDR3 nucleotides are TGTGCCAGCTCACCTAGACAGAGTCGCGAGCAGTACTTC.

This chain's CDR3 is CASSISGSSTDTQYF. The CDR3 bases are TGCGCCAGCAGCATTTCGGGTAGTAGCACAGATACGCAGTATTTT. The rearrangement uses TRBV5-1 and TRBJ2-3; D is unresolved. The CDR3 has 15 amino acids. From germline, CDR1 is SGHRS and CDR2 YFSETQ. V lost 4 bases to trimming and J lost 0 bases, with 12 bases between them.